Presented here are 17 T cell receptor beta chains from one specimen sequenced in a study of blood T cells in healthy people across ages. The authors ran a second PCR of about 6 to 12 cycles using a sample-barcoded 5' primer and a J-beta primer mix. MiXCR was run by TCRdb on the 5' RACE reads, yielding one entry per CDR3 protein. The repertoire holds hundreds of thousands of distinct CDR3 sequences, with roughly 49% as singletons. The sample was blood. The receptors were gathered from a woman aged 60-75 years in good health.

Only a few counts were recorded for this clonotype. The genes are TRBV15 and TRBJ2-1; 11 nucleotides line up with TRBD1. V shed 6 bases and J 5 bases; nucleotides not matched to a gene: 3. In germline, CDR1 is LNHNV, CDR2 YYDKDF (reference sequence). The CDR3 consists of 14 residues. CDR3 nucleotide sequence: TGTGCCACCAGTAGGGACAGGGGGGACAATGAGCAGTTCTTC. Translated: CATSRDRGDNEQFF.

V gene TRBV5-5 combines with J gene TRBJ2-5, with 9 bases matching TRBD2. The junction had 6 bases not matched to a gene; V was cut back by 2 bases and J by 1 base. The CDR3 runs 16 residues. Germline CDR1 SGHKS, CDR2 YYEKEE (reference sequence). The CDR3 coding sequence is TGTGCCAGCAGCTTAGGGTCTAGCGGGGTCCAAGAGACCCAGTACTTC. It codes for CASSLGSSGVQETQYF.

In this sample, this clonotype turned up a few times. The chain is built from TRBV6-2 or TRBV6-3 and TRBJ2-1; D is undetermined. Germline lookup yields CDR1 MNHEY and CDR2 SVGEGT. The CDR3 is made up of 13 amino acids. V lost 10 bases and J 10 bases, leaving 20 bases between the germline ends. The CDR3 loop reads CAIVRPGSAEQFF. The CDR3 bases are TGTGCCATCGTTCGACCCGGGTCAGCGGAGCAGTTCTTC.

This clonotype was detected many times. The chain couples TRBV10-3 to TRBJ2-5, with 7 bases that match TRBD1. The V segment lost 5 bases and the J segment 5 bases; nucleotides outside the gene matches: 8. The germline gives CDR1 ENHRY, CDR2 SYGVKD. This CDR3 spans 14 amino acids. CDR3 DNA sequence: TGTGCCATCAGTATGGGTGACAGGGCTGAGACCCAGTACTTC. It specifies CAISMGDRAETQYF.

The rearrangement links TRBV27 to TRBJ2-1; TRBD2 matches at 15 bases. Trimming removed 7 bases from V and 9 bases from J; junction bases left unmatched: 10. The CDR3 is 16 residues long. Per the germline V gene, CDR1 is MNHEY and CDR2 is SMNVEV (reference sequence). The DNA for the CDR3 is TGTGCCAGCAACACGTATGGGACTAGCGGGAGGAGTGAGCAGTTCTTC. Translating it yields CASNTYGTSGRSEQFF.

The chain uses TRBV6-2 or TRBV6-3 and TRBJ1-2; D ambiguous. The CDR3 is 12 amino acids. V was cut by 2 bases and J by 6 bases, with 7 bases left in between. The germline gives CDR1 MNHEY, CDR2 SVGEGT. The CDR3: CASSYRRHGYTF. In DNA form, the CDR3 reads TGTGCCAGCAGTTACCGGCGCCATGGCTACACCTTC.

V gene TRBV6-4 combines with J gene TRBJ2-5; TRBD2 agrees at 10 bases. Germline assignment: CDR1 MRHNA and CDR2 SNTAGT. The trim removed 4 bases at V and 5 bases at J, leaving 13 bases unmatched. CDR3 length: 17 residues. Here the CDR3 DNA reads TGTGCCAGCAGTGCCAAGGGGCTAGCGGGAGATGGGGAGACCCAGTACTTC. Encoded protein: CASSAKGLAGDGETQYF.

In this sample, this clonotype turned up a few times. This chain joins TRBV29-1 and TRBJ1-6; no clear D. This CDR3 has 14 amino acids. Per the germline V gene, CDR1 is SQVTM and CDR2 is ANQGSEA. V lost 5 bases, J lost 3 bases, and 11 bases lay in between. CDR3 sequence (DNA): TGCAGCGTTAAGCGGGCCCACTATAATTCACCCCTCCACTTT. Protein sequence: CSVKRAHYNSPLHF.

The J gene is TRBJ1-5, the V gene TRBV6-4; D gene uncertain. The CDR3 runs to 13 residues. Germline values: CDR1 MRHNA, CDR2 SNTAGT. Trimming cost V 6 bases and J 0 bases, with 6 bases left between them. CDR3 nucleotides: TGTGCCAGCAGCGCCGATAGCAATCAGCCCCAGCATTTT. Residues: CASSADSNQPQHF.

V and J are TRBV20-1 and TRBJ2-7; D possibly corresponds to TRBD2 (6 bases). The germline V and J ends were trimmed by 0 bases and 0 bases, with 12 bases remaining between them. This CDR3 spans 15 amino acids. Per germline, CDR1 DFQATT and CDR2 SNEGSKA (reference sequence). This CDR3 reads CSARDPTSRSYEQYF. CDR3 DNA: TGCAGTGCTAGAGATCCCACTAGCCGCTCCTACGAGCAGTACTTC.

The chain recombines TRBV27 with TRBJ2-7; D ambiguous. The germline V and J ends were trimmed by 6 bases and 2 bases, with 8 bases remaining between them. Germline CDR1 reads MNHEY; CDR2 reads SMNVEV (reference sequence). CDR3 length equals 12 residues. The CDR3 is CASRKQPYEQYF. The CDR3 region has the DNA TGTGCCAGCAGGAAACAACCCTACGAGCAGTACTTC.

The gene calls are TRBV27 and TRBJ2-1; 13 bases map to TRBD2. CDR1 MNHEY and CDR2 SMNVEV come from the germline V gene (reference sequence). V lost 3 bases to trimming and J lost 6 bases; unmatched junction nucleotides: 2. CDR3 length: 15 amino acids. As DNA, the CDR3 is TGTGCCAGCAGTTTGTGGACTAGCGGGAGCAATGAGCAGTTCTTC. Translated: CASSLWTSGSNEQFF.

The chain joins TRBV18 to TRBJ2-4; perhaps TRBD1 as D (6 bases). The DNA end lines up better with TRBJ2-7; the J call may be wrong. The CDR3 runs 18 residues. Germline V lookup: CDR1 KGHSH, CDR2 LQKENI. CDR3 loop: CASSPLPSGGPSPYEQYF. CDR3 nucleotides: TGTGCCAGCTCACCGCTCCCGAGTGGGGGCCCCTCACCCTACGAGCAGTACTTC.

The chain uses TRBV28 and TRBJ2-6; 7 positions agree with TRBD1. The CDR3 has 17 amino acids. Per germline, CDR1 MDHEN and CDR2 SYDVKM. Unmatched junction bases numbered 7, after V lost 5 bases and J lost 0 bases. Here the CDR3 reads CASSNLRGSSGANVLTF. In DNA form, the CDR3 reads TGTGCCAGCAGTAACCTCAGGGGGAGCTCTGGGGCCAACGTCCTGACTTTC.

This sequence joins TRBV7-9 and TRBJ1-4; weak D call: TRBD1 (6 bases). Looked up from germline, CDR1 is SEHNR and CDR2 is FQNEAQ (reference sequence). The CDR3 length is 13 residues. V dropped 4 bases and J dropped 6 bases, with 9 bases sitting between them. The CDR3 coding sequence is TGTGCCAGCAGCTCACAGGGATATGAAAAACTGTTTTTT. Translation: CASSSQGYEKLFF. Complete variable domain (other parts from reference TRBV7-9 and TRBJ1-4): DTGVSQNPRHKITKRGQNVTFRCDPISEHNRLYWYRQTLGQGPEFLTYFQNEAQLEKSRLLSDRFSAERPKGSFSTLEIQRTEQGDSAMYLCASSSQGYEKLFFGSGTQLSVL.

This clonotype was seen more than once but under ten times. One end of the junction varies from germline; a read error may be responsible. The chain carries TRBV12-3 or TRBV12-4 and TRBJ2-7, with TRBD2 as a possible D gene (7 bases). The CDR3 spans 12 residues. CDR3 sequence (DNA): TGTGCCAGCGCGGTGGGGGCGCGGGAGCGGTACTTC. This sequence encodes CASAVGARERYF.

The CDR3: CASSLMVAKNIQYF. The CDR3, as DNA: TGTGCCAGCAGTTTAATGGTAGCCAAAAACATTCAGTACTTC. The J gene is TRBJ2-4, the V gene TRBV12-3 or TRBV12-4; D remains ambiguous. V was clipped by 2 bases and J by 0 bases, with 5 bases between them. CDR3 length equals 14 residues.